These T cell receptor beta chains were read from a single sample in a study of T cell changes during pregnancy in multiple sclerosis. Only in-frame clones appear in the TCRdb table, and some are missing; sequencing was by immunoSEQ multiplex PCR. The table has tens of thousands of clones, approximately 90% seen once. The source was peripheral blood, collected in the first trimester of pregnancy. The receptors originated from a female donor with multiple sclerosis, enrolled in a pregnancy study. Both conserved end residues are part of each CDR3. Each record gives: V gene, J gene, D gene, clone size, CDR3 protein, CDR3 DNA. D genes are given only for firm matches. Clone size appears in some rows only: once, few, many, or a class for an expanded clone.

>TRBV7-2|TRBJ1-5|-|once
CASSGQVSNQPQHF
TGTGCCAGCAGCGGCCAGGTTAGCAATCAGCCCCAGCATTTT
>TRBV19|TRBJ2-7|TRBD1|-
CASSTPDRGAEQYF
TGTGCCAGTAGTACCCCGGACAGGGGCGCCGAGCAGTACTTC
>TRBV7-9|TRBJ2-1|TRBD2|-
CASSLDTSGSYNEQFF
TGTGCCAGCAGCTTAGATACTAGCGGGAGTTACAATGAGCAGTTCTTC
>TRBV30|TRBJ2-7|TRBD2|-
CAWRPRLAGIYEQYF
TGTGCCTGGAGACCTCGACTAGCGGGGATTTACGAGCAGTACTTC
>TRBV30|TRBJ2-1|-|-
CAWSGAAGTEQFF
TGTGCCTGGAGTGGGGCCGCGGGGACTGAGCAGTTCTTC
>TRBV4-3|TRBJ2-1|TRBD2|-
CASSQETSGVYNEQFF
TGCGCCAGCAGCCAGGAGACTAGCGGGGTTTACAATGAGCAGTTCTTC
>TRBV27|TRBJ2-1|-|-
CASSLIPGSVERYNEQFF
TGTGCCAGCAGTTTAATCCCCGGTAGCGTCGAACGATACAATGAGCAGTTCTTC
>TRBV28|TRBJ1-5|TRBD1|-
CASSFSGQDGYQPQHF
TGTGCCAGCAGTTTCTCTGGACAGGACGGCTACCAGCCCCAGCATTTT
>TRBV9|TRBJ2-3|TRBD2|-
CASSVGEGRYTDTQYF
TGTGCCAGCAGCGTAGGGGAGGGGAGGTACACAGATACGCAGTATTTT
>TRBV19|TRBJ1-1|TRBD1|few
CASSITGGRTEAFF
TGTGCCAGTAGTATAACAGGGGGAAGGACTGAAGCTTTCTTT
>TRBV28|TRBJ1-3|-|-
CASSPTPGGNLRSGNTIYF
TGTGCCAGCAGCCCCACCCCGGGGGGCAATCTCAGGTCGGGAAACACCATATATTTT
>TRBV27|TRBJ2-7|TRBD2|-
CASSRMTSGGAYEQCF
TGTGCCAGCAGCCGAATGACTAGCGGGGGAGCCTACGAGCAGTGCTTC
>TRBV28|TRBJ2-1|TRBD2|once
CASGLGTSGNEQFF
TGTGCCAGCGGCCTGGGGACTAGTGGGAATGAGCAGTTCTTC
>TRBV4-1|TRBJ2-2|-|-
CASSQLGGRDTGELFF
TGCGCCAGCAGCCAACTCGGGGGACGGGACACCGGGGAGCTGTTTTTT
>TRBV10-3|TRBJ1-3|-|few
CAISETFPLSGNTIYF
TGTGCCATCAGTGAGACATTCCCTCTCTCTGGAAACACCATATATTTT
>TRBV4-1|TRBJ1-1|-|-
CASSLMGHSNTEAFF
TGCGCCAGCAGCCTGATGGGACACTCGAACACTGAAGCTTTCTTT
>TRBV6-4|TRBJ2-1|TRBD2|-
CASSDLAGVCNEQFF
TGTGCCAGCAGTGACCTAGCGGGAGTCTGTAATGAGCAGTTCTTC
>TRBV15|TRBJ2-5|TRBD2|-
CATLNFGLAKAETQYF
TGTGCCACCTTAAATTTCGGACTAGCGAAAGCAGAGACCCAGTACTTC
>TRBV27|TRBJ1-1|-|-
CASSIVGHLNTEAFF
TGTGCCAGCAGTATCGTAGGACATTTAAACACTGAAGCTTTCTTT